This note documents a single TCR beta chain sequence. TCRdb's table, derived via immunoSEQ multiplex PCR, lists solely in-frame clones and lacks some. The sample contains tens of thousands of clones, approximately 86% of which appear only once. Germline V gene sequence: CDR1 LNHDA, CDR2 SQIVND (reference sequence). The CDR3 consists of 15 residues. Trimming took 5 bases from V and 9 from J; bases not matched to a gene: 7. The sample belongs to a study of T cell responses to AZD1222 COVID-19 vaccine. The sequencing here drew on peripheral blood, taken on day 0 of AZD1222 vaccination. V is TRBV19 and J is TRBJ2-1; TRBD2 matches 13 bases. This clonotype was obtained from an adult in good health. The CDR3 nucleotides read TGTGCCAGTAGTCAGGGACTAGCGGGAAGGTCTGAGCAGTTCTTC. This codes for CASSQGLAGRSEQFF.